This T cell receptor (beta chain) comes out of a study of blood T cell repertoires in COVID-19. Study details: The cDNA or gDNA used as material had been derived from T cells, B-cell-depleted T cells, or PBMCs.

The trim removed 4 bases at V and 1 base at J, leaving 10 bases unmatched. The CDR3 loop spans 17 amino acids. In germline, CDR1 is KGHSH, CDR2 LQKENI. Patients of the Seattle cohort, enrolled during active infection, were followed longitudinally. In the original processing: Amplification from reference gene primers served as the basis for estimated nucleated cell counts. Sequencing used immunoSEQ multiplex PCR; TCRdb keeps in-frame clones, though not all of them. V and J calls and clone size are given by that table; D and trimming were obtained from the DNA. The top ten clones hold 5.5% to 8% of a sample with over 150,000 clones, 80% to 85% of them seen once.

This receptor was obtained from a middle-aged woman with COVID-19, enrolled during active disease. The sequencing sample was made of peripheral blood. This chain links TRBV18 with TRBJ1-1, with 9 nucleotides matching TRBD1. In DNA, the CDR3 is TGTGCCAGCTCACTAAGCGGACAGGGGTCGAGGAACACTGAAGCTTTCTTT. This codes for CASSLSGQGSRNTEAFF.